This is a list of T cell receptor beta chains from one sample in a study of blood T cell repertoires in COVID-19. The protocol was immunoSEQ multiplex PCR, while the TCRdb copy is restricted to in-frame clones and leaves out a portion. The repertoire holds 150,000 to 200,000 clones, with around 84% as singletons. Sequencing input: peripheral blood. These TCRs come from a man aged 25-45 years with active or convalescent COVID-19. CDR3s include the opening cysteine and the closing phenylalanine or tryptophan. Each record gives: J gene, clone size, D gene, V gene, CDR3 protein, CDR3 DNA. The D gene is left open where the match is weak. The size of a clone is reported for some rows only, either as once, few or many, or as a class for expanded clones.

TRBJ2-7 | . | TRBD2 | TRBV4-1 | CASSDGSGGVYEQYF | TGCGCCAGCAGCGATGGATCGGGAGGGGTCTACGAGCAGTACTTC
TRBJ1-1 | . | . | TRBV30 | CAWSRGMNTEAFF | TGTGCCTGGAGCCGGGGGATGAACACTGAAGCTTTCTTT
TRBJ1-2 | few | TRBD1 | TRBV30 | CAWSVSVQGALGYTF | TGTGCCTGGAGTGTATCTGTGCAGGGGGCTTTGGGCTACACCTTC
TRBJ2-1 | . | TRBD2 | TRBV5-1 | CASSLGGLAGKFDSSYNEQFF | TGCGCCAGCAGCTTGGGGGGACTAGCGGGAAAGTTTGATAGTTCCTACAATGAGCAGTTCTTC
TRBJ2-2 | . | . | TRBV9 | CASSVGAGTSGTGELFF | TGTGCCAGCAGCGTAGGGGCGGGAACTTCGGGCACCGGGGAGCTGTTTTTT
TRBJ1-2 | . | . | TRBV19 | CASSPGSNYGYTF | TGTGCCAGTAGCCCGGGAAGCAACTATGGCTACACCTTC
TRBJ1-6 | . | . | TRBV21-1 | CASRLPTAPSPLHF | TGTGCCAGCAGGCTTCCGACAGCGCCGTCACCCCTCCACTTT
TRBJ2-7 | . | . | TRBV6-5 | CASSYGGSPNEQYF | TGTGCCAGCAGTTACGGAGGGAGTCCGAACGAGCAGTACTTC
TRBJ1-2 | . | . | TRBV19 | CASTHSGSGYTF | TGTGCCAGTACCCACTCTGGGAGTGGCTACACCTTC
TRBJ2-1 | . | . | TRBV30 | CAWSPGQYYNEQFF | TGTGCCTGGAGCCCAGGGCAGTATTACAATGAGCAGTTCTTC
TRBJ1-4 | . | TRBD1 | TRBV11-3 | CASSPPGQGAF | TGTGCCAGCAGCCCTCCGGGACAGGGGGCTTTT
TRBJ2-1 | few | TRBD2 | TRBV3-1/TRBV3-2 | CASSPLAGGIYNEQFF | TGTGCCAGCAGCCCGTTAGCGGGAGGGATATACAATGAGCAGTTCTTC
TRBJ2-1 | few | . | TRBV9 | CASSVSPSGLSNEQFF | TGTGCCAGCAGCGTATCACCCTCGGGACTCTCTAATGAGCAGTTCTTC
TRBJ1-6 | . | . | TRBV27 | CASSSPSGHSYNSPLHF | TGTGCCAGCAGTTCTCCCTCCGGTCACTCCTATAATTCACCCCTCCACTTT
TRBJ1-3 | . | . | TRBV7-6 | CASSLQGRTGNTIYF | TGTGCCAGCAGCTTACAGGGTCGCACTGGAAACACCATATATTTT
TRBJ1-5 | . | TRBD1 | TRBV20-1 | CSASPGQGGNQPQHF | TGCAGTGCTAGTCCGGGACAGGGAGGCAATCAGCCCCAGCATTTT
TRBJ1-1 | . | . | TRBV28 | CASSFWDIKGGGNPEAFF | TGTGCCAGCAGTTTCTGGGACATAAAAGGGGGTGGGAATCCTGAAGCTTTCTTT
TRBJ1-5 | few | . | TRBV19 | CASSQQENQPQHF | TGTGCCAGTAGTCAACAGGAGAATCAGCCCCAGCATTTT
TRBJ1-2 | . | . | TRBV5-1 | CASKGSGGVYGYTF | TGCGCCAGCAAGGGGAGCGGGGGTGTCTATGGCTACACCTTC
TRBJ1-4 | . | TRBD1 | TRBV3-1/TRBV3-2 | CASGQGAREKLFF | TGTGCCAGCGGTCAGGGGGCTCGGGAAAAACTGTTTTTT
TRBJ1-1 | . | TRBD1 | TRBV24-1 | CATSGGQGRGTEAFF | TGTGCCACCAGTGGGGGACAGGGACGGGGCACTGAAGCTTTCTTT
TRBJ1-4 | . | TRBD1 | TRBV5-1 | CASSWGTGKGNEKLFF | TGCGCCAGCAGCTGGGGGACAGGGAAAGGTAATGAAAAACTGTTTTTT